This TCR beta chain came from a study of T cell changes during pregnancy in multiple sclerosis (dated by TCRdb to 2018 to 2020). About the full investigation: Changes in the T cell repertoire over the course of pregnancy were examined in this study in women with multiple sclerosis.

Library method: the immunoSEQ multiplex PCR assay. TCRdb holds this immuneACCESS table with in-frame rearrangements only. Some clones are missing; in checked studies, unresolved V genes explain under half, and the rest has no known cause. The sample table contains approximately 90,000 clones; only one count was recorded for just under 95% of them. Clones ranked in the top ten supply under 0.85% of the sample. Taken from cysteine to phenylalanine, the CDR3 has 19 residues. The count of this clone is one. Its binding antigen is unknown. No DNA is shown, since the ends of the CDR3 on it are uncertain; the CDR3 is the one TCRdb lists.

Sequences were derived from peripheral blood, sampled in the third trimester of pregnancy. The TCR sequence derives from a female donor with multiple sclerosis, enrolled in a pregnancy study. The sequence joins TRBV21-1 to TRBJ2-6; the D call in the table, TRBD1, was not verified against the DNA. TRBV21-1 is a pseudogene segment. This receptor carries the CDR3 CASSKMVARGNSGANVLTF.